These 2 T cell receptor beta chains were all obtained from the same sample, sequenced in a study of identical twins. TCRdb processed the 5' RACE reads anew with MiXCR; each CDR3 protein has one entry. The data show some 660,000 distinct CDR3 sequences, 8.5% to 9.5% seen once. These data were also filed under a second study, of yellow fever vaccine responses in identical twins.

Input material: PBMCs. The receptors come from a woman aged 18-29 years in good health.

The V gene is TRBV7-8, the J gene TRBJ1-1, with D tentatively TRBD1 (6 bases). Germline values: CDR1 SGHVS, CDR2 FQNEAQ. V lost 3 bases to trimming and J lost 1 base, with 9 bases between them. This CDR3 is 14 amino acids long. DNA of the CDR3: TGTGCCAGCAGCTTGGGACACTCGAACACTGAAGCTTTCTTT. This codes for CASSLGHSNTEAFF.

There are a few counts of this clonotype. The chain uses TRBV14 and TRBJ2-5; D is undetermined. Trimming pared 1 base from V and 3 bases from J, leaving 9 bases between. The CDR3 has 14 amino acids. CDR1 is SGHDN, CDR2 FVKESK, per germline. The CDR3, as DNA: TGTGCCAGCAGCCAAGGCCCCGGAAAAGAGACCCAGTACTTC. Translated: CASSQGPGKETQYF.